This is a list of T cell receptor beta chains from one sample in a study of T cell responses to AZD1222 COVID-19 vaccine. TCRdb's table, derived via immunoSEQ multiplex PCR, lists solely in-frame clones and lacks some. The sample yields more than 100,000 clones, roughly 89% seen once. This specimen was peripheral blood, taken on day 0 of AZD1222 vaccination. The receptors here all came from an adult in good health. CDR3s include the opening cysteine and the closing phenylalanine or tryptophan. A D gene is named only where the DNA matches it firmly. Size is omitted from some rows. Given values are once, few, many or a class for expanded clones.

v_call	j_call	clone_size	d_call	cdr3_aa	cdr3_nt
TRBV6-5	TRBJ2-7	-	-	CASSYRSGVLTYEQYF	TGTGCCAGCAGTTACCGATCAGGGGTACTTACCTACGAGCAGTACTTC
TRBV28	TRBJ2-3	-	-	CASSLLAKSTDTQYF	TGTGCCAGCAGTTTACTAGCCAAAAGCACAGATACGCAGTATTTT
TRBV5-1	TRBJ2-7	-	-	CASSLEAPYEQYF	TGCGCCAGCAGCTTGGAGGCTCCCTACGAGCAGTACTTC
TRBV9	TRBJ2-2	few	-	CASSIISNGAGELFF	TGTGCCAGCAGCATAATATCGAACGGGGCCGGGGAGCTGTTTTTT
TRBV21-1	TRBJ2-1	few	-	CAWARTVVSSYNEQFF	TGTGCGTGGGCCCGGACAGTTGTGAGCTCCTACAATGAGCAGTTCTTC
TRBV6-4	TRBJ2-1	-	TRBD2	CASSIAGGEYNEQFF	TGTGCCAGCAGTATAGCGGGAGGGGAGTACAATGAGCAGTTCTTC
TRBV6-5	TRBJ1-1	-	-	CASSTTGEAFF	TGTGCCAGCAGCACCACAGGGGAAGCTTTCTTT
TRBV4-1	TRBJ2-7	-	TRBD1	CASSPKTGPYEQYF	TGCGCCAGCAGCCCGAAGACAGGGCCCTACGAGCAGTACTTC
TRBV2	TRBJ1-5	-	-	CASSEELGNQPQHF	TGTGCCAGCAGTGAAGAGTTGGGCAATCAGCCCCAGCATTTT
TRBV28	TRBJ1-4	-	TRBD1	CASRPTPDRGWQLFF	TGTGCCAGCAGACCCACACCGGACAGGGGTTGGCAACTGTTTTTT
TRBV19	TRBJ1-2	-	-	CASRIQTANYGYTF	TGTGCCAGTAGAATTCAGACAGCTAACTATGGCTACACCTTC
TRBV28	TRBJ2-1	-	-	CASSFPGDNEQFF	TGTGCCAGCAGTTTCCCCGGCGACAATGAGCAGTTCTTC
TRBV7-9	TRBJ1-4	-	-	CASSLWGVGEKLFF	TGTGCCAGCAGCTTATGGGGAGTCGGTGAAAAACTGTTTTTT
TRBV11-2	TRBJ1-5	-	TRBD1	CASNFPAQDRNQPQHF	TGTGCCAGCAATTTTCCGGCCCAGGACAGGAATCAGCCCCAGCATTTT
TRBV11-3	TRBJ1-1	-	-	CASSLAPLAEAFF	TGTGCCAGCAGCTTAGCCCCGCTCGCTGAAGCTTTCTTT
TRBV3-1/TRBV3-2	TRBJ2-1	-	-	CASSPRAGGAYNEQFF	TGTGCCAGCAGCCCCCGCGCCGGGGGCGCATACAATGAGCAGTTCTTC
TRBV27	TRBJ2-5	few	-	CASRKLVWRARQETQYF	TGTGCCAGCAGAAAACTTGTTTGGCGGGCCCGCCAAGAGACCCAGTACTTC
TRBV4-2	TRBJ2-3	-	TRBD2	CASSQGPGGGDTQYF	TGTGCCAGCAGCCAAGGCCCGGGGGGGGGAGATACGCAGTATTTT
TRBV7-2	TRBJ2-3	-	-	CASSPPIPGKDTQYF	TGTGCCAGCAGCCCCCCCATTCCGGGTAAAGATACGCAGTATTTT
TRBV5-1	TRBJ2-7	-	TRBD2	CASSRLAGLSSYEQYF	TGCGCCAGCAGCCGTTTAGCGGGCCTGAGCTCCTACGAGCAGTACTTC
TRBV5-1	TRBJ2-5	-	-	CASSFSPRETQYF	TGCGCCAGCAGCTTCTCACCCCGGGAGACCCAGTACTTC